This T cell receptor (beta chain) was recorded in a study of OX40 agonist ivuxolimab in advanced cancers. In the study overall: One hepatocellular carcinoma and a couple of cutaneous melanoma patients partially responded. Regarding the study as a whole: Specificity for antigen went undetermined in the expanded peripheral T cells.

In regard to this clone: Its target is unknown.

Generated by immunoSEQ multiplex PCR, the TCRdb table keeps only in-frame clones and is missing some. The sample includes about 21,000 clones, about 86% seen only once; the top ten take 31%. The sequence came from an adult with an advanced solid tumor such as melanoma, head and neck, liver or kidney cancer. This specimen was CD4+ or CD8+ T cells sorted from blood, taken in a trial of the OX40 agonist ivuxolimab.

In DNA form, the CDR3 reads TGTGCCAGCAGCGCACTAGCGGGAGGGCAGAGGGAGACCCAGTACTTC. Translation gives CASSALAGGQRETQYF. The chain links TRBV9 to TRBJ2-5, with 13 bases identical to TRBD2. There are 16 residues in the CDR3. CDR1 and CDR2 from the germline V gene are SGDLS and YYNGEE. With 3 bases clipped from V and 5 bases from J, the junction kept 7 bases outside the gene matches.